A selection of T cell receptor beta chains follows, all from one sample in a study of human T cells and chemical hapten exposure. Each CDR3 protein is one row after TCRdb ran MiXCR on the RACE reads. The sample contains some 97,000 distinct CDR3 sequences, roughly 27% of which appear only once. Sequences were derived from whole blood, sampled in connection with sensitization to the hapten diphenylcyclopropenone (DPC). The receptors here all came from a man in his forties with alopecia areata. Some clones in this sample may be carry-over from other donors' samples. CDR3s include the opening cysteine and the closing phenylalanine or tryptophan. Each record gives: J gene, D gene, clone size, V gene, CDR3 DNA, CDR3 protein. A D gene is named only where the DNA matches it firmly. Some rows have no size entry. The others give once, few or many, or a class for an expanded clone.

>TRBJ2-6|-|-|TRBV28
TGTGCCAGCAGTCTCTTTCTTGCGACAGTACCGGGGGTCCTGACTTTC
CASSLFLATVPGVLTF
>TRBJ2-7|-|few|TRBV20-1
TGCAGTGCTAGTGGGGCTTACGAGCAGTACTTC
CSASGAYEQYF
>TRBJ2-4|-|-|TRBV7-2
TGTGCCAGCAGCTTAACCCCAATAACAGCCAAAAACATTCAGTACTTC
CASSLTPITAKNIQYF
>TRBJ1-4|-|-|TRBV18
TGTGCCAGCCACCATGGGGCTAATGAAAAACTGTTTTTT
CASHHGANEKLFF
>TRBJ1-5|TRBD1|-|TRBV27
TGTGCCAGCAGTTTATCAGGGGACAGTCAGCCCCAGCATTTT
CASSLSGDSQPQHF
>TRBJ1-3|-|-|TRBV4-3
TGCGCCAGCAGCCAGACCTTGGCTAACACCATATATTTT
CASSQTLANTIYF
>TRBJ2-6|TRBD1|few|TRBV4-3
TGCGCCAGCAGCCAAGAAACAGGGGCCCCCTCTGGGGCCAACGTCCTGACTTTC
CASSQETGAPSGANVLTF
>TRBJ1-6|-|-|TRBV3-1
TGTGCCAGCAGCCAAGGGGGCGGTTCACCCCTCCACTTT
CASSQGGGSPLHF
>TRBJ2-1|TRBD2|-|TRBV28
TGTGCCAGCAGTCCCCTATCTAGCGGGAGGCCGGGGATCTTC
CASSPLSSGRPGIF
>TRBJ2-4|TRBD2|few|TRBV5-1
TGCGCCAGCAGCTTTGGGACTAGCGGTTTACTAGCCAAAAACATTCAGTACTTC
CASSFGTSGLLAKNIQYF
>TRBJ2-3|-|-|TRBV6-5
TGTGCCAGCAGTTACCAGGGGGGGGACAGGCAGCAGTATTTT
CASSYQGGDRQQYF
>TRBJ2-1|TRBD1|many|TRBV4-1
TGCGCCAGCAGCCCGGGACAGGGACCCTACAATGAGCAGTTCTTC
CASSPGQGPYNEQFF
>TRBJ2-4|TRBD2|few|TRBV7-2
TGTGCCAGCAGCCACCTAGCGGGATCCAATTCTTTAGCCAAAAACATTCAGTACTTC
CASSHLAGSNSLAKNIQYF
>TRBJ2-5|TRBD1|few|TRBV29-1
TGCAGCGTTGAAGTCAGGACAGGGCTGGAGACCCAGTACTTC
CSVEVRTGLETQYF
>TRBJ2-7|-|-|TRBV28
TGTGCCAGCAGTTTAAATCCAGGGACCTCCTACGAGCAGTACTTC
CASSLNPGTSYEQYF
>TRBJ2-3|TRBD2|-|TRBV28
TGTGCCAGCAGTCCGGGAGGGCCCCCCACAGATACGCAGTATTTT
CASSPGGPPTDTQYF
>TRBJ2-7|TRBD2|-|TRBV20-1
TGCAGTGCTAGCTCCCCCGCGGGAGGGGTATACGAGCAGTACTTC
CSASSPAGGVYEQYF
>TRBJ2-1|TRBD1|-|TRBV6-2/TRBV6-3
TGTGCCAGCAGTTTGGCCGGGACGGGACAGGGTGAGCAGTTCTTC
CASSLAGTGQGEQFF
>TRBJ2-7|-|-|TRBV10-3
TGTGCCATCAGTGTGGGTGCCCCAAGCTCCTACGAGCAGTACTTC
CAISVGAPSSYEQYF
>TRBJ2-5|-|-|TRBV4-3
TGCGCCAGCAGCCAAGCTGGGACCTCTTTAGAAGAGACCCAGTACTTC
CASSQAGTSLEETQYF
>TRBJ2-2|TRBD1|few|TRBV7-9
TGTGCCAGCAGCTCTAGGGACAGACTTAACACCGGGGAGCTGTTTTTT
CASSSRDRLNTGELFF
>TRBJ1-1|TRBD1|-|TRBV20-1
TGCAGTGAGGGCCCGACAGGGGGCGCGGAGGCCTCTGAAGCTTTCTTT
CSEGPTGGAEASEAFF
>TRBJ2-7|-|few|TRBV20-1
TGCAGTGCTCTCCGAAAGGCGTCCTACGAGCAGTACTTC
CSALRKASYEQYF
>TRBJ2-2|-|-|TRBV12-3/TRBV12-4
TGTGCCACCACTGGTTCGGGCACCGGGGAGCTGTTTTTT
CATTGSGTGELFF
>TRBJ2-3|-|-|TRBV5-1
TGCGCCAGCACCGCCGGGTCGGTCCAGAGCACAGATACGCAGTATTTT
CASTAGSVQSTDTQYF
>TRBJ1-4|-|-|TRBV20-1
TGCAGTGCTAGAAACAGGTCTAATGAAAAACTGTTTTTT
CSARNRSNEKLFF
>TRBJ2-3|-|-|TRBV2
TGTGCCAGCAGTCTAGACGAGCCCACAGATACGCAGTATTTT
CASSLDEPTDTQYF